The rows below give T cell receptor beta chains drawn from one sample of a study of blood T cell repertoires in COVID-19. TCRdb's table, derived via immunoSEQ multiplex PCR, lists solely in-frame clones and lacks some. In the table there are 150,000 to 200,000 clones, roughly 87% of which are singletons. Sequencing was performed on PBMCs or T cells enriched from blood (not recorded which). The receptor set was obtained from a woman younger than 45 who had recovered from COVID-19. CDR3s include the opening cysteine and the closing phenylalanine or tryptophan. D genes are given only for firm matches. Clone size appears in some rows only: once, few, many, or a class for an expanded clone.

CDR3 protein: CASSLSYPTDTQYF
CDR3 DNA: TGTGCCAGCAGCTTAAGCTACCCCACAGATACGCAGTATTTT
J gene: TRBJ2-3
clone size: many
V gene: TRBV11-2
D gene: .

CDR3 protein: CASSWGGWETQYF
CDR3 DNA: TGTGCCAGCAGTTGGGGGGGGTGGGAGACCCAGTACTTC
J gene: TRBJ2-5
clone size: .
V gene: TRBV12-3/TRBV12-4
D gene: TRBD2

CDR3 protein: CASSYGRGRQPQHF
CDR3 DNA: TGTGCCAGCAGTTACGGCAGGGGGAGGCAGCCCCAGCATTTT
J gene: TRBJ1-5
clone size: .
V gene: TRBV6-5
D gene: TRBD1

CDR3 protein: CASRQERGSGNTIYF
CDR3 DNA: TGTGCCAGCAGACAAGAACGGGGGTCTGGAAACACCATATATTTT
J gene: TRBJ1-3
clone size: .
V gene: TRBV2
D gene: .

CDR3 protein: CASTTGGGSSDTQYF
CDR3 DNA: TGTGCCAGCACAACCGGCGGAGGGAGTTCAGATACGCAGTATTTT
J gene: TRBJ2-3
clone size: .
V gene: TRBV11-3
D gene: .

CDR3 protein: CASSPPGQGAYEQYF
CDR3 DNA: TGTGCCAGCTCACCACCGGGGCAGGGGGCCTACGAGCAGTACTTC
J gene: TRBJ2-7
clone size: .
V gene: TRBV18
D gene: TRBD1

CDR3 protein: CATSDPTGFKQFF
CDR3 DNA: TGTGCCACCAGTGACCCTACAGGGTTTAAGCAGTTCTTC
J gene: TRBJ2-1
clone size: .
V gene: TRBV24-1
D gene: .

CDR3 protein: CASSPTQGWGTEAFF
CDR3 DNA: TGTGCCAGCAGCCCAACACAGGGCTGGGGCACTGAAGCTTTCTTT
J gene: TRBJ1-1
clone size: .
V gene: TRBV11-3
D gene: .

CDR3 protein: CATSDFSDSGLAGVGEQFF
CDR3 DNA: TGTGCCACCAGTGACTTCTCAGACTCGGGACTAGCGGGAGTTGGTGAGCAGTTCTTC
J gene: TRBJ2-1
clone size: .
V gene: TRBV24-1
D gene: TRBD2

CDR3 protein: CASSSDSVRGYTF
CDR3 DNA: TGTGCCAGCAGTTCGGACAGTGTACGGGGCTACACCTTC
J gene: TRBJ1-2
clone size: .
V gene: TRBV12-3/TRBV12-4
D gene: .

CDR3 protein: CASTSGGLGPQHF
CDR3 DNA: TGTGCCAGCACTTCTGGAGGGTTAGGGCCCCAGCATTTT
J gene: TRBJ1-5
clone size: .
V gene: TRBV27
D gene: .

CDR3 protein: CASSIAGASYNEQFF
CDR3 DNA: TGTGCCAGCAGTATAGCGGGGGCCTCCTACAATGAGCAGTTCTTC
J gene: TRBJ2-1
clone size: .
V gene: TRBV28
D gene: TRBD2

CDR3 protein: CASSPRGQRIYGYTF
CDR3 DNA: TGTGCCAGCAGCCCCAGGGGACAGAGAATCTATGGCTACACCTTC
J gene: TRBJ1-2
clone size: .
V gene: TRBV7-9
D gene: TRBD1

CDR3 protein: CASSLIGNTGELFF
CDR3 DNA: TGTGCCAGCAGTTTAATCGGGAATACCGGGGAGCTGTTTTTT
J gene: TRBJ2-2
clone size: .
V gene: TRBV28
D gene: .

CDR3 protein: CASSPMTSGGLARTGELFF
CDR3 DNA: TGCGCCAGCAGCCCCATGACTAGCGGGGGGCTGGCCCGCACCGGGGAGCTGTTTTTT
J gene: TRBJ2-2
clone size: .
V gene: TRBV5-1
D gene: TRBD2

CDR3 protein: CASSVVGDSGANVLTF
CDR3 DNA: TGTGCCAGCAGCGTAGTCGGGGACTCTGGGGCCAACGTCCTGACTTTC
J gene: TRBJ2-6
clone size: .
V gene: TRBV9
D gene: .

CDR3 protein: CASSSGGSKIEAFF
CDR3 DNA: TGCGCCAGCAGCTCCGGGGGTAGTAAGATTGAAGCTTTCTTT
J gene: TRBJ1-1
clone size: .
V gene: TRBV5-1
D gene: .

CDR3 protein: CASSPSTGNTEAFF
CDR3 DNA: TGTGCCAGCAGTCCATCGACAGGGAACACTGAAGCTTTCTTT
J gene: TRBJ1-1
clone size: .
V gene: TRBV27
D gene: .

CDR3 protein: CASTTSGGAGEQFF
CDR3 DNA: TGTGCCAGCACGACTAGCGGGGGGGCAGGCGAGCAGTTCTTC
J gene: TRBJ2-1
clone size: .
V gene: TRBV7-2
D gene: TRBD2

CDR3 protein: CASKTHVSNQPQHF
CDR3 DNA: TGTGCCAGTAAAACACACGTTAGCAATCAGCCCCAGCATTTT
J gene: TRBJ1-5
clone size: .
V gene: TRBV28
D gene: .

CDR3 protein: CASSLVFGVGSSYEQYF
CDR3 DNA: TGTGCCAGCAGCTTAGTGTTTGGTGTCGGGAGCTCCTACGAGCAGTACTTC
J gene: TRBJ2-7
clone size: .
V gene: TRBV7-8
D gene: .

CDR3 protein: CASSNPYTEAFF
CDR3 DNA: TGCGCCAGCAGTAATCCGTACACTGAAGCTTTCTTT
J gene: TRBJ1-1
clone size: few
V gene: TRBV4-1
D gene: .

CDR3 protein: CASSPGLHTGELFF
CDR3 DNA: TGTGCCAGCAGCCCGGGACTTCACACCGGGGAGCTGTTTTTT
J gene: TRBJ2-2
clone size: .
V gene: TRBV5-4
D gene: .

CDR3 protein: CASSLYGTSGDNEQFF
CDR3 DNA: TGTGCCAGCAGCTTGTACGGGACTAGCGGCGACAATGAGCAGTTCTTC
J gene: TRBJ2-1
clone size: .
V gene: TRBV7-3
D gene: TRBD2

CDR3 protein: CASSLAGLAKNIQYF
CDR3 DNA: TGTGCCAGCAGCTTAGCGGGGCTAGCCAAAAACATTCAGTACTTC
J gene: TRBJ2-4
clone size: .
V gene: TRBV2
D gene: TRBD2

CDR3 protein: CASSETLGLAGRGTDTQYF
CDR3 DNA: TGTGCCAGCAGTGAAACCCTAGGGCTAGCGGGAAGGGGGACAGATACGCAGTATTTT
J gene: TRBJ2-3
clone size: .
V gene: TRBV2
D gene: TRBD2

CDR3 protein: CASLETSGRAEQFF
CDR3 DNA: TGTGCCAGCCTGGAGACTAGCGGGAGGGCTGAGCAGTTCTTC
J gene: TRBJ2-1
clone size: .
V gene: TRBV6-5
D gene: TRBD2

CDR3 protein: CASSLSRNQPQHF
CDR3 DNA: TGTGCCAGCAGCCTCTCTAGGAATCAGCCCCAGCATTTT
J gene: TRBJ1-5
clone size: once
V gene: TRBV3-1/TRBV3-2
D gene: .

CDR3 protein: CASRHQDRGRSYGYTF
CDR3 DNA: TGTGCCAGCAGGCATCAGGACAGGGGGCGATCGTATGGCTACACCTTC
J gene: TRBJ1-2
clone size: .
V gene: TRBV14
D gene: TRBD1

CDR3 protein: CASSQGGTANEKLFF
CDR3 DNA: TGCGCCAGCAGCCAAGGAGGAACTGCTAATGAAAAACTGTTTTTT
J gene: TRBJ1-4
clone size: .
V gene: TRBV4-3
D gene: .

CDR3 protein: CASSEVGLAGAEQFF
CDR3 DNA: TGTGCCAGCAGTGAAGTCGGACTAGCGGGAGCCGAGCAGTTCTTC
J gene: TRBJ2-1
clone size: .
V gene: TRBV2
D gene: TRBD2

CDR3 protein: CASKGATGNTIYF
CDR3 DNA: TGTGCCAGCAAAGGGGCGACTGGAAACACCATATATTTT
J gene: TRBJ1-3
clone size: .
V gene: TRBV2
D gene: .

CDR3 protein: CASSQGIYTTGRPFYNEQFF
CDR3 DNA: TGCGCCAGCAGCCAAGGTATCTATACCACCGGGAGGCCCTTTTACAATGAGCAGTTCTTC
J gene: TRBJ2-1
clone size: once
V gene: TRBV4-1
D gene: TRBD2

CDR3 protein: CASSLTSGQETQYF
CDR3 DNA: TGTGCCAGCAGCCTGACTAGCGGCCAAGAGACCCAGTACTTC
J gene: TRBJ2-5
clone size: .
V gene: TRBV3-1/TRBV3-2
D gene: TRBD2

CDR3 protein: CASSLRDYLTGELFF
CDR3 DNA: TGTGCCAGCAGCCTCCGGGACTACCTCACCGGGGAGCTGTTTTTT
J gene: TRBJ2-2
clone size: .
V gene: TRBV6-2/TRBV6-3
D gene: TRBD2

CDR3 protein: CASSAHRQGGAGELFF
CDR3 DNA: TGTGCCAGCAGCGCCCATAGACAGGGCGGGGCCGGGGAGCTGTTTTTT
J gene: TRBJ2-2
clone size: many
V gene: TRBV9
D gene: .

CDR3 protein: CASSLTRTDTQYF
CDR3 DNA: TGTGCCAGCAGCTTAACTCGCACAGATACGCAGTATTTT
J gene: TRBJ2-3
clone size: .
V gene: TRBV11-3
D gene: .

CDR3 protein: CASSQDAGQDYEQYF
CDR3 DNA: TGTGCCAGCAGCCAAGATGCAGGGCAGGACTACGAGCAGTACTTC
J gene: TRBJ2-7
clone size: .
V gene: TRBV14
D gene: .

CDR3 protein: CASSPDGQGELAFF
CDR3 DNA: TGTGCCAGCAGCCCCGACGGACAGGGAGAGTTGGCTTTCTTT
J gene: TRBJ1-1
clone size: .
V gene: TRBV5-5
D gene: TRBD1

CDR3 protein: CAWSLQGAKNIQYF
CDR3 DNA: TGTGCCTGGAGTCTACAGGGAGCCAAAAACATTCAGTACTTC
J gene: TRBJ2-4
clone size: .
V gene: TRBV30
D gene: .

CDR3 protein: CASSATAGTERHF
CDR3 DNA: TGTGCCAGCAGCGCAACCGCCGGGACTGAGCGGCACTTC
J gene: TRBJ2-7
clone size: few
V gene: TRBV7-2
D gene: .

CDR3 protein: CASSEIGQGDTEAFF
CDR3 DNA: TGTGCCAGCAGTGAAATAGGACAGGGGGACACTGAAGCTTTCTTT
J gene: TRBJ1-1
clone size: .
V gene: TRBV6-1
D gene: TRBD1

CDR3 protein: CASKEGTSYNEQFF
CDR3 DNA: TGTGCCAGCAAGGAAGGGACATCCTACAATGAGCAGTTCTTC
J gene: TRBJ2-1
clone size: .
V gene: TRBV2
D gene: .

CDR3 protein: CASSATGRTEAFF
CDR3 DNA: TGTGCCAGCAGTGCGACAGGGAGGACTGAAGCTTTCTTT
J gene: TRBJ1-1
clone size: .
V gene: TRBV27
D gene: TRBD1

CDR3 protein: CASSLPSGGQETQYF
CDR3 DNA: TGTGCCAGCAGCTTACCTAGCGGGGGCCAAGAGACCCAGTACTTC
J gene: TRBJ2-5
clone size: .
V gene: TRBV11-2
D gene: TRBD2

CDR3 protein: CASSPSQGALGEQFF
CDR3 DNA: TGTGCCAGCTCACCGAGTCAGGGGGCGCTTGGTGAGCAGTTCTTC
J gene: TRBJ2-1
clone size: once
V gene: TRBV18
D gene: TRBD1

CDR3 protein: CASSFSREAYGYTF
CDR3 DNA: TGCGCCAGCAGCTTCTCCAGGGAGGCTTATGGCTACACCTTC
J gene: TRBJ1-2
clone size: .
V gene: TRBV5-1
D gene: .

CDR3 protein: CASSPRQAGTEAFF
CDR3 DNA: TGTGCCAGCAGCCCGAGACAGGCGGGCACTGAAGCTTTCTTT
J gene: TRBJ1-1
clone size: .
V gene: TRBV7-9
D gene: .

CDR3 protein: CASSHESGGNTEAFF
CDR3 DNA: TGCGCCAGCAGCCACGAGTCGGGGGGGAACACTGAAGCTTTCTTT
J gene: TRBJ1-1
clone size: .
V gene: TRBV5-1
D gene: .

CDR3 protein: CASSLSQKNTEAFF
CDR3 DNA: TGTGCCAGCAGCCTGTCACAGAAGAACACTGAAGCTTTCTTT
J gene: TRBJ1-1
clone size: .
V gene: TRBV6-5
D gene: .

CDR3 protein: CASSLGRGRFAEAFF
CDR3 DNA: TGTGCCAGCAGTTTGGGAAGGGGGCGGTTCGCTGAAGCTTTCTTT
J gene: TRBJ1-1
clone size: .
V gene: TRBV28
D gene: TRBD1

CDR3 protein: CASSYEGGRTEAFF
CDR3 DNA: TGTGCCAGCAGTTACGAGGGGGGGAGGACTGAAGCTTTCTTT
J gene: TRBJ1-1
clone size: few
V gene: TRBV6-2/TRBV6-3
D gene: .

CDR3 protein: CASSSSTGTGGAYYGYTF
CDR3 DNA: TGTGCCAGCAGCTCCAGTACCGGGACAGGGGGCGCATACTATGGCTACACCTTC
J gene: TRBJ1-2
clone size: .
V gene: TRBV7-2
D gene: TRBD1

CDR3 protein: CASSFTSGGYNEQFF
CDR3 DNA: TGTGCCAGCAGCTTTACTAGCGGGGGTTACAATGAGCAGTTCTTC
J gene: TRBJ2-1
clone size: .
V gene: TRBV7-8
D gene: TRBD2

CDR3 protein: CASSFKGGSNEKLFF
CDR3 DNA: TGCGCCAGCAGCTTTAAAGGGGGAAGTAATGAAAAACTGTTTTTT
J gene: TRBJ1-4
clone size: .
V gene: TRBV5-1
D gene: .